This T cell receptor (beta chain) was observed in a study of cytomegalovirus exposure and HLA in healthy donors. The PCR contained 60 Vbeta and 13 Jbeta primers. Repertoires were generated with immunoSEQ multiplex PCR, while TCRdb's copy carries only in-frame clones and drops some. The repertoire holds approximately 110,000 clones, with 73% as singletons. As concerns this clone: The antigen remains undetermined.

There were likely unrecorded immune exposures, though donors were nominally healthy when sampled. Findings of the study overall: Presence/absence analyses rested on an assumption that sequencing depth was roughly uniform across donors. A later analysis showed TCR association rates differing by HLA locus, peaking at DRB1 and lowest at HLA-C.

The CDR3 contains 16 residues. The V gene lost 4 bases and the J gene lost 0 bases, with 13 bases spanning the gap. Germline V lookup: CDR1 KGHSH, CDR2 LQKENI. This clonotype was sampled from a woman in her 40s in good health and CMV-seronegative. Sequencing was performed on PBMCs. The chain employs TRBV18 and TRBJ1-3; D gene ambiguous. The CDR3: CASSQRGRSSGNTIYF. Here the CDR3 DNA reads TGTGCCAGCTCACAACGGGGAAGGAGCTCTGGAAACACCATATATTTT. Variable domain in full (rest from reference TRBV18 and TRBJ1-3): NAGVMQNPRHLVRRRGQEARLRCSPMKGHSHVYWYRQLPEEGLKFMVYLQKENIIDESGMPKERFSAEFPKEGPSILRIQQVVRGDSAAYFCASSQRGRSSGNTIYFGEGSWLTVV.